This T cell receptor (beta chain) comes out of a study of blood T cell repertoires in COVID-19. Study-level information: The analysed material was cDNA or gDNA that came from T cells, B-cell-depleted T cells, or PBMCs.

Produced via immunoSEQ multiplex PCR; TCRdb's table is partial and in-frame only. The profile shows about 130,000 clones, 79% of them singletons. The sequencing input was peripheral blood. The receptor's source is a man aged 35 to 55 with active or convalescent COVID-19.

The CDR3: CASSFDSTSGNTIYF. CDR3 sequence (DNA): TGTGCCAGCAGCTTTGACAGCACCTCTGGAAACACCATATATTTT. This chain links TRBV11-3 with TRBJ1-3; D is perhaps TRBD1 (5 bases). CDR3 length: 15 amino acids. The V and J ends lost 3 bases and 0 bases respectively, with 9 bases between them. Per the germline V gene, CDR1 is SGHNT and CDR2 is YENEEA. The whole variable domain, remainder taken from reference TRBV11-3 and TRBJ1-3, is EAGVVQSPRYKIIEKKQPVAFWCNPISGHNTLYWYLQNLGQGPELLIRYENEEAVDDSQLPKDRFSAERLKGVDSTLKIQPAELGDSAVYLCASSFDSTSGNTIYFGEGSWLTVV.